The clone carrying this T cell receptor (beta chain) was seen only once. These data come from a study of cytomegalovirus exposure and HLA in healthy donors. Turning to the study itself: Sequencing of roughly 180 million T cells in an earlier analysis found around 110 million unique TCR beta sequences.

A multiplex PCR was run with 60 Vbeta primers and 13 Jbeta primers. Clones were read by immunoSEQ multiplex PCR, and TCRdb kept only the in-frame ones, dropping some. The sample carries approximately 150,000 clones, about four fifths recorded once. The germline V gene encodes CDR1 SGHNT and CDR2 YYREEE (reference sequence). The CDR3 consists of 14 residues. Trimming stripped 2 bases from V and 4 bases from J, with 9 bases between. Healthy bone marrow donors made up the cohort. This sequence originates from a man aged 25 to 45 in good health and CMV-seronegative. Sequencing used PBMCs. The V call is TRBV5-4, the J call TRBJ2-2, with a tentative D call TRBD1 (6 bases). CDR3 DNA: TGTGCCAGCAGCTTCGGACAGTTCACCGGGGAGCTGTTTTTT. Its translation is CASSFGQFTGELFF.